The entry that follows covers one T cell receptor (beta chain) sequence. This clone was seen once. Its target antigen remains unknown. Base-call qualities are not available, and no considerably larger clone is one nucleotide away. The CDR3 measures 16 amino acids from cysteine to phenylalanine. The entry retains the CDR3 DNA only, 48 bases that are in frame from base 1. CDR1 is given as KGHSH and CDR2 as LQKENI, both from the germline V gene. The junction shows trimming of 2 bases on V and 5 bases on J, plus 15 bases between the germline ends. The trial excluded patients who had a history of autoimmune disease or who were on systemic immunosuppression. Peripheral blood for TCR sequencing was drawn from every dose cohort at baseline, at cycle 4 day 1 and at cycle 7 day 1. Samples came from an open-label, multicenter, first-in-human phase I dose-escalation trial of ivuxolimab. Adults with locally advanced or metastatic head and neck squamous cell, hepatocellular, melanoma or renal cell carcinoma were enrolled in the trial. CD4+ and CD8+ T cells were sorted separately from peripheral blood before TCR sequencing.

This entry is derived from a study of OX40 agonist ivuxolimab in advanced cancers. With regard to the full study: Ivuxolimab was an agonistic, fully human IgG2 monoclonal antibody directed against OX40 (CD134), a costimulatory receptor. Of the roughly 52 patients in dose escalation, about 20 had hepatocellular carcinoma, some 15 had melanoma, 9 had renal cell carcinoma and 9 had head and neck cancer. The paper describes the monotherapy dose-escalation part (N = 52 patients) of the phase I trial of ivuxolimab. The purpose of peripheral TCRbeta sequencing was to test whether ivuxolimab changed TCR sequence diversity and led to clonal T-cell expansion. Partial responses were achieved by three dose-escalation patients, of whom one had hepatocellular carcinoma and two had cutaneous melanoma. Patients were allowed to have had prior anti-PD-1, anti-PD-L1 or anti-CTLA-4 therapy, and approximately 40% of the dose-escalation patients had previously received checkpoint inhibitors. Intravenous ivuxolimab was administered to patients every 2 weeks at six dose levels: 0.01, 0.1, 0.3, 1.5, 3 and 10 mg/kg. A male proportion of around 81% and a mean age of 60 years, ranging from 23 to 79, were recorded for the dose-escalation cohort. The paper as a whole reports these results and caveats: Antigen specificity was not determined for the clonally expanded peripheral T cells. Low levels of normalized T-cell clonal expansion were also seen in some nonresponding patients. At doses from 0.1 to 3.0 mg/kg, clonal expansion was seen in both CD4+ and CD8+ blood T cells between baseline and week 6. After ivuxolimab, expanded clones were on average more numerous among CD8+ T cells than among CD4+ T cells. In the 0.1-3.0 mg/kg groups, partial responders were among the patients with the lowest normalized peripheral clonal expansion, particularly in CD8+ T cells.

Genomic DNA was extracted from sorted cells for sequencing of the TCRbeta CDR3 region. The immunoSEQ Assay was used to sequence the TCRbeta CDR3 regions. TCRdb mirrors the immuneACCESS table, restricted to in-frame sequences. Some clones are absent from its copies; in checked studies, under half trace to an unresolved V gene, and the reason for the others is unknown. The sample contains about 58,000 clones, around nine tenths of them found a single time. Just over 0.6% of the sample goes to the ten largest clones. This chain is built from TRBV18 and TRBJ2-2; there is no confident call for the D gene. The source material was CD4+ or CD8+ T cells sorted from blood, sampled in a trial of the OX40 agonist ivuxolimab. The sequence was obtained from an adult with an advanced solid tumor such as melanoma, head and neck, liver or kidney cancer. CDR3 sequence: CASSPIGFDMTGELFF. The DNA sequence follows: TGTGCCAGCTCACCAATCGGATTTGATATGACCGGGGAGCTGTTTTTT.